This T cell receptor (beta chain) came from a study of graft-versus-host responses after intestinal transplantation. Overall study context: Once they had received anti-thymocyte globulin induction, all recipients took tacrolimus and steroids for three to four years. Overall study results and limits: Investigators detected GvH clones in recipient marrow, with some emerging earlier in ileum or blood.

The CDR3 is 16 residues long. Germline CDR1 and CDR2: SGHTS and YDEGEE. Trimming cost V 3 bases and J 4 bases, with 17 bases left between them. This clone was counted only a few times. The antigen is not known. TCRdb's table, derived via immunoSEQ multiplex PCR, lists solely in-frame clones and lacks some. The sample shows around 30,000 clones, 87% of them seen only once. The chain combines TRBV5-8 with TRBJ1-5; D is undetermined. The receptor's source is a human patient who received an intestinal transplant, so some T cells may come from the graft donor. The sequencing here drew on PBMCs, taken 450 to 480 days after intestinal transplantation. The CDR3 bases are TGTGCCAGCAGCTGGGGTGGGAATGTGAGGAATCAGCCCCAGCATTTT. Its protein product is CASSWGGNVRNQPQHF.